The 9 T cell receptor beta chains given below trace back to one sample, sequenced in a study of PD-1 blockade in classical Hodgkin lymphoma (dated by TCRdb to the early 2020s). Receptor libraries were prepared by the immunoSEQ multiplex PCR assay. Entries here come from immuneACCESS through TCRdb and include only in-frame sequences with V and J called. Some clones fail to appear in such tables; in the studies checked, an unresolved V gene covers under half of the shortfall, and the cause of the remainder is unknown. The sample contains about 35,000 clones, approximately 92% of them found a single time. The ten largest clonotypes hold about 0.21% of the sample. The time point tag for this specimen amounts to: cycle 1 day 1 (C1D1), immediately before nivolumab initiation. Every trial patient had relapsed after autologous stem cell transplantation, and cohorts A, B and C differed in prior brentuximab vedotin exposure. A Miltenyi CD4+ T cell isolation kit was used for magnetic negative selection to purify CD4+ T cells from thawed PBMCs.

Sequences were derived from CD4+ T cells from blood, sampled at baseline. The source of these receptors is a human donor with classical Hodgkin lymphoma.

The chain couples TRBV29-1 to TRBJ1-1; 9 bases are a match to TRBD1. This CDR3 has 16 residues. Unmatched junction bases numbered 15, after V lost 5 bases and J lost 5 bases. Looked up from germline, CDR1 is SQVTM and CDR2 is ANQGSEA. Here the CDR3 DNA reads TGCAGCGTTTCCGCGGGACAGGGCATAACGATGACTGAAGCTTTCTTT. Its protein product is CSVSAGQGITMTEAFF.

This clone showed up just once. This chain links TRBV27 with TRBJ2-2, with D unclear. The CDR3 spans 15 residues. Deletions cut 10 bases from V and 3 bases from J, with 18 bases between. Germline-derived CDR1 and CDR2 are MNHEY and SMNVEV (reference sequence). The CDR3 here is CANSRYSTDTGELFF. The CDR3, as DNA: TGTGCCAATTCTCGGTATAGTACGGACACCGGGGAGCTGTTTTTT.

This rearrangement joins TRBV4-1 to TRBJ2-2; the match to TRBD1 covers 12 bases. The CDR3 loop spans 17 amino acids. The trim removed 3 bases at V and 5 bases at J, leaving 7 bases unmatched. In germline, CDR1 is MGHRA, CDR2 YSYEKL. CDR3 bases: TGCGCCAGCAGCCACGATCCGGGACAGGGGGCGACCGGGGAGCTGTTTTTT. Amino acid sequence: CASSHDPGQGATGELFF.

V is TRBV11-2 and J is TRBJ2-5; 9 bases align to TRBD2. Germline CDR1 and CDR2: SGHAT and FQNNGV. V lost 4 bases, J lost 1 base, and 10 bases stayed unmatched. CDR3 length: 17 amino acids. The CDR3 DNA sequence: TGTGCCAGCAGCTCATTACTAGCGGGCAAATTCCAAGAGACCCAGTACTTC. Protein product: CASSSLLAGKFQETQYF.

The chain links TRBV6-6 to TRBJ2-7; no clear D. CDR1 and CDR2 from the germline V gene are MNHNY and SVGAGI (reference sequence). The V end was cut by 0 bases, the J end by 0 bases, with 9 bases between. The CDR3 spans 15 residues. The CDR3 coding sequence is TGTGCCAGCAGTTACTCGCACAGAGCCTCCTACGAGCAGTACTTC. Residues: CASSYSHRASYEQYF.

The chain carries TRBV4-1 and TRBJ1-3; D is unclear. There are 13 residues in the CDR3. Germline CDR1 MGHRA, CDR2 YSYEKL. Trimming removed 4 bases from V and 8 bases from J, with 12 bases in between. The CDR3 nucleotides are TGCGCCAGCAGCCCATCGAGCCAGGACACCATATATTTT. The encoded protein is CASSPSSQDTIYF.

This sequence joins TRBV19 and TRBJ1-5; D might be TRBD1 (6 bases). Trimming took 4 bases from V and 4 from J, leaving 8 bases between them. The length of the CDR3 is 13 residues. CDR1 is LNHDA and CDR2 is SQIVND in the germline V gene (reference sequence). CDR3 DNA sequence: TGTGCCAGTAGTACCCAGGGGAATCAGCCCCAGCATTTT. It codes for CASSTQGNQPQHF.

This chain joins TRBV25-1 and TRBJ1-2; unclear D gene. The germline CDR1 and CDR2 sequences are MGHDK and SYGVNS. V lost 6 bases to trimming and J lost 1 base, with 9 bases between them. The CDR3 has 13 amino acids. CDR3 sequence reads: CASRQTDNYGYTF. Written as DNA, the CDR3 is TGTGCCAGCAGACAAACAGATAACTATGGCTACACCTTC.

The chain is built from TRBV4-2 and TRBJ2-2; TRBD2 agrees at 9 bases. The junction had 1 base not matched to a gene; V was cut back by 0 bases and J by 5 bases. From germline, CDR1 is LGHNA and CDR2 YNFKEQ. The CDR3 totals 15 residues. This chain's CDR3 is CASSQELAGTGELFF. DNA of the CDR3: TGTGCCAGCAGCCAAGAACTAGCGGGTACCGGGGAGCTGTTTTTT.